The T cell receptor beta chain described here comes from a study of T cells after yellow fever vaccination. CDR1 SEHNR and CDR2 FQNEAQ come from the germline V gene (reference sequence). V lost 1 base and J lost 5, with 8 bases in between. The CDR3 has 14 residues. This clonotype was counted at least ten times. TCRdb re-called the 5' RACE reads with MiXCR, one entry per CDR3 protein. The sample shows about 69,000 distinct CDR3 sequences, 4.5% to 7.5% of them seen only once. This TCR came from a young man who received the YFV17D yellow fever vaccine. The V and J genes are TRBV7-9 and TRBJ2-2; D remains unclear. This sample comprised CD4+ T cells sorted from PBMCs, obtained approximately 15 days after the first yellow fever vaccination. CDR3 protein: CASSLGYITGELFF. As DNA, the CDR3 is TGTGCCAGCAGCTTAGGATATATTACCGGGGAGCTGTTTTTT.